Listed below are T cell receptor beta chains from one sample, sequenced in a study of neurological immune-mediated disorders. TCRdb passed the 5' RACE reads through MiXCR, listing each CDR3 protein once. The sample comprises fewer than 20,000 distinct CDR3 sequences, about a quarter of which are singletons, and roughly a third rests with the top ten. Input material: PBMCs. The receptor source for this set is a man in his forties or fifties with HTLV-1-associated myelopathy (HAM/TSP). The CDR3 runs from the conserved cysteine through the conserved F or W. Clone size is stated in some rows and not others, as once, few, many or a class when expanded.

len,v_gene,abundance,j_gene,CDR3aa
16,TRBV6-2/TRBV6-3,-,TRBJ1-6,CASKGSHISYNSPLHF
17,TRBV5-1,-,TRBJ2-2,CASSSSGAFSNTGELFF
15,TRBV19,-,TRBJ2-6,CASSGDRAGANVLTF
13,TRBV5-1,medium-sized,TRBJ2-1,CASSFQLYNEQFF
14,TRBV20-1,-,TRBJ2-1,CSARTDLSYNEQFF
16,TRBV5-1,many,TRBJ2-5,CASSPATGPPQETQYF
14,TRBV5-1,-,TRBJ2-3,CASSLAVGTDTQYF
13,TRBV7-2,-,TRBJ2-3,CASSSNVLSTKYF
19,TRBV20-1,few,TRBJ2-1,CSARERGGPGLAGYNEQFF
13,TRBV6-1,-,TRBJ2-7,CASSEGQPYEQYF
15,TRBV6-2/TRBV6-3,few,TRBJ1-4,CASRLQGSGNEKLFF
14,TRBV5-1,-,TRBJ2-7,CASSDKDRTYEQYF
15,TRBV11-2,-,TRBJ2-1,CASSIDRGTYNEQFF
16,TRBV20-1,-,TRBJ2-3,CSADLTGTSGGDTQYF
16,TRBV5-1,-,TRBJ2-2,CASSLAPSENTGELFF
17,TRBV5-1,-,TRBJ2-7,CASSLRAGSTGEHEQYF
13,TRBV20-1,few,TRBJ1-6,CSARDRPNSPLHF
21,TRBV7-2,-,TRBJ2-1,CASSLVGLAGAAISSYNEQFF
13,TRBV5-5,few,TRBJ2-5,CASSHGTQETQYF
17,TRBV6-1,few,TRBJ1-5,CASSEARAGTAYQPQHF
13,TRBV12-3/TRBV12-4,few,TRBJ2-7,CASSGLRVYEQYF
18,TRBV20-1,few,TRBJ2-1,CSANPISGGRISYNEQFF
13,TRBV27,few,TRBJ2-1,CASSSRVTSEQFF
14,TRBV3-1,large,TRBJ2-1,CASSSGTPRDEQFF
14,TRBV5-4,-,TRBJ2-7,CASSFRDRGYEQYF
16,TRBV5-1,-,TRBJ2-2,CASTLRGPGPTGELFF
15,TRBV12-3/TRBV12-4,-,TRBJ1-1,CASSPQGVGVTEAFF
18,TRBV10-3,-,TRBJ2-1,CAISEVPSGGPGNNEQFF
12,TRBV20-1,many,TRBJ2-5,CSAQTGSETQYF
12,TRBV29-1,few,TRBJ1-1,CSLKQGPTEAFF
14,TRBV7-2,-,TRBJ2-1,CASSLGAGADEQFF
15,TRBV19,few,TRBJ2-3,CASSPWGESTDTQYF
15,TRBV20-1,many,TRBJ2-1,CSAREQGPIRQGQFF
15,TRBV5-1,few,TRBJ1-2,CASSTRGGGGYGYTF
17,TRBV20-1,few,TRBJ2-3,CSARGVAGTGVTDTQYF
14,TRBV24-1,medium-sized,TRBJ2-2,CATSDSGRLGELFF
13,TRBV5-1,medium-sized,TRBJ1-2,CASSDGTGGRCTF
12,TRBV29-1,-,TRBJ2-7,CSVDGSSYEQYF
14,TRBV6-5,-,TRBJ1-2,CASSYGTGDGGYTF
18,TRBV2,few,TRBJ2-2,CASIGVLAGAANTGELFF
14,TRBV19,few,TRBJ1-6,CASSLRTDNSPLHF
13,TRBV20-1,-,TRBJ2-1,CSARGLYAGEQFF
12,TRBV18,-,TRBJ2-7,CASSPDRYEQYF
13,TRBV7-9,-,TRBJ2-7,CASLRDRGHEQYF
14,TRBV18,-,TRBJ2-3,CANSPDRSPDTQYF
14,TRBV5-1,-,TRBJ1-1,CASSVGQSNTEAFF
15,TRBV20-1,many,TRBJ2-1,CSARDSGQGKDEQFF
15,TRBV6-6,-,TRBJ2-3,CASSARGADTDTQYF
13,TRBV29-1,many,TRBJ1-1,CSVEVRPNTEAFF
11,TRBV28,-,TRBJ1-2,CASTSPGGYTF
12,TRBV3-1,few,TRBJ2-2,CASLGDTGELFF